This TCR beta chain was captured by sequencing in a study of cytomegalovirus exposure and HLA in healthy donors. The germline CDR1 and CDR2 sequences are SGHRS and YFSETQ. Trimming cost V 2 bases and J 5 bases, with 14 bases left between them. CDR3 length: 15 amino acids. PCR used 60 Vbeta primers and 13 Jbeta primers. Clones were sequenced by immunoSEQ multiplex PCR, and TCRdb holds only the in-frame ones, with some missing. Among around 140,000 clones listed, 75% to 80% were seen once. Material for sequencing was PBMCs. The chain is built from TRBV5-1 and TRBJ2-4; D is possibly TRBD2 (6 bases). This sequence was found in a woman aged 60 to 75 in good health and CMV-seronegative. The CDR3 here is CASSFLGREENIQYF. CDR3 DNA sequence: TGCGCCAGCAGCTTCCTCGGCAGGGAGGAAAACATTCAGTACTTC.